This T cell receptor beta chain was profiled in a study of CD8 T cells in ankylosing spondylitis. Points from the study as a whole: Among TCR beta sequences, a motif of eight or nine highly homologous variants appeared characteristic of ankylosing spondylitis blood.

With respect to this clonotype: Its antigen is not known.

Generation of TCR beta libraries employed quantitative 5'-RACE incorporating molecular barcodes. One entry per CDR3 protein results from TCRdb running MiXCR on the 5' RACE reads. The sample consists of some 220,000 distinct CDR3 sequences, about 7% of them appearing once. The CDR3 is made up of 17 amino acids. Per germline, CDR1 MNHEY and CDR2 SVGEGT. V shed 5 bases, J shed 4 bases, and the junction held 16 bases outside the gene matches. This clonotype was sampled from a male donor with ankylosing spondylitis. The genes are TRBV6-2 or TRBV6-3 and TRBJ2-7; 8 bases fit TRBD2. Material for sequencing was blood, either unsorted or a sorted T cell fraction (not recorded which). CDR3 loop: CASSTDRAGASVYEQYF. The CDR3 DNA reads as TGTGCCAGCAGTACGGACAGAGCGGGAGCGTCCGTGTACGAGCAGTACTTC.